This T cell receptor (beta chain) appears in the sequencing data of a study of blood T cell repertoires in COVID-19. This CDR3 comprises 17 residues. Germline CDR1 and CDR2: SGHTA and FQGNSA. V was pared by 5 bases and J by 4 bases, with 8 bases of the junction left unmatched. Libraries were prepared by immunoSEQ multiplex PCR; TCRdb keeps only in-frame clonotypes and omits some of them. The sample has about 340,000 clones; approximately 90% are singletons. The rearrangement joins TRBV7-2 to TRBJ2-2; TRBD2 agrees at 12 bases. The clonotype was recovered from a woman between 18 and 30 years old who had recovered from COVID-19. Specimen: peripheral blood. The CDR3 DNA reads as TGTGCCAGCAGCGCAGTCGGACTAGCGGGAACCACCGGGGAGCTGTTTTTT. Its translation is CASSAVGLAGTTGELFF.